The TCR beta chain described here comes from a study of blood T cell repertoires in COVID-19. Overall study context: Samples representing acute and convalescent COVID-19 were sourced from the United States, Italy and Spain. Sample material is recorded as cDNA or gDNA derived from T cells, B-cell-depleted T cells, or PBMCs.

Repertoires were generated with immunoSEQ multiplex PCR, while TCRdb's copy carries only in-frame clones and drops some. The table includes 380,000 or so clones, 89% detected once. This CDR3 is built from 14 residues. Between the trimmed V and J ends, which lost 3 bases and 4 bases, there was a span of 10 bases. Germline V gene data show CDR1 as SGDLS and CDR2 as YYNGEE. The chain joins TRBV9 to TRBJ2-2; D remains ambiguous. The specimen sequenced was peripheral blood. The receptor comes from a man in his forties or fifties with acute or convalescent COVID-19. For the CDR3, the DNA is TGTGCCAGCAGCGCCCTATTTGGCACCGGGGAGCTGTTTTTT. Translation gives CASSALFGTGELFF. The complete variable domain, with remaining parts taken from reference TRBV9 and TRBJ2-2, reads DSGVTQTPKHLITATGQRVTLRCSPRSGDLSVYWYQQSLDQGLQFLIQYYNGEERAKGNILERFSAQQFPDLHSELNLSSLELGDSALYFCASSALFGTGELFFGEGSRLTVL.